This T cell receptor (beta chain) was captured by sequencing in a study of long-term antiretroviral therapy in people with HIV (dated by TCRdb to between 2021 and 2022). For the wider study: The earliest samples were collected roughly a decade before the 2015 WHO recommendation for immediate ART, at a time when ART was usually postponed until CD4 counts fell. Whether ART initiation and durable HIV suppression were associated with changes in peripheral blood TRB repertoire composition and diversity was tested in a retrospective serial study. A total of fewer than 250 cryopreserved PBMC samples came from around 30 adults with confirmed HIV infection and were collected serially over a mean of roughly six years (range 1-12). About a third of the roughly 30 participants with HIV were female. No cross-contamination during QIAcube processing was seen in test extractions of a monoclonal T-cell line run alongside 33 polyclonal samples.

CDR1 is given as MDHEN and CDR2 as SYDVKM, both from the germline V gene. The CDR3 runs 14 amino acids, cysteine and phenylalanine included. Left in the record is the CDR3 DNA by itself, 42 bases read in frame from the first base. V loses 7 bases of germline sequence and J loses 0 bases, and the interval between the two ends is 11 bases. To be included, a participant needed at least one PBMC sample from before ART initiation plus at least two post-ART samples. All participants with HIV were treated in the United States of America. Cryopreserved samples of 1-10 million PBMC were thawed and washed before DNA extraction. At the time of the earliest PBMC sample, participants with HIV were aged between roughly 23 and 60 years. PBMC samples from each participant spanned 1-4 timepoints before ART initiation and 2-8 timepoints after ART initiation, with a median of 7 samples. Serial HIV viral load, CD4+ T-cell count, ART history and demographic data were obtained for every participant. Genomic DNA was extracted from unsorted PBMC with a Qiagen kit on a QIAcube, processed in batches of 12 samples.

In regard to this clone: This clone's antigen is unknown. Within one base of it there is no much larger clone, and no base qualities were kept.

General findings and caveats noted by the study authors: The samples span the years 2004 to 2017, and the ART regimens used at that time may not be as effective as current regimens. The repertoire was dominated across all time points by expanded TRB clones identified before ART initiation, although this dominance was seen to fluctuate and to decrease in many PLHIV after ART. Unsorted PBMC were profiled instead of sorted CD4+ and CD8+ T cells because pre-ART samples had limited cell numbers. No data were available on ART adherence, viral resistance or therapy changes, limiting inferences about post-ART repertoire changes. HIV repertoires had narrower CDR3 length ranges than controls, and the network structure suggested an antigen-experienced repertoire that shifted only slightly toward naive after ART. ART initiation was associated with a significant increase in TRB diversity, but diversity stayed significantly below transplant donor controls even after long-term ART. Owing to limited PBMC availability, only the TCR beta chain was sequenced, without alpha chain pairing.

Sequencing of the TRB variable region was done with the immunoSEQ hsTCRB v3.0 assay at survey level resolution. The targeted TRB sequencing depth was roughly 40,000-50,000 T-cell genomes per sample. An Illumina MiSeq with a v3 150-cycle kit was used to sequence the pooled TRB libraries. The study's own analysis went as follows. Repertoire analysis ran in R within a reproducible Nextflow workflow covering QC, data transformation and analysis. LymphoSeq2, an R package for exploring AIRR-Seq data, was used to implement custom analyses. A few samples that yielded fewer than 5000 total TRB sequences were excluded, so that 188 HIV repertoires were analyzed. Among the 180 to 200 retained HIV repertoires, approximately 57 were collected before ART initiation and roughly 130 were collected after ART initiation. Repertoires were downsampled to 5000 TRB nucleotide sequences, with summary statistics averaged over 100 downsampling iterations. Only TRB sequences with CDR3 regions of at least seven amino acids were retained for analysis. Two measures captured diversity: a Shannon entropy-derived clonality score and the Gini coefficient. In repertoire networks, the top 5000 CDR3 amino acid sequences were linked whenever an edit distance of one separated two sequences. Antigen specificity groups and MHC restriction were predicted for TRB CDR3 amino acid sequences with GLIPH2. CDR3 amino acid sequences were matched against VDJdb and McPAS-TCR to flag known CMV, EBV, HIV or tissue antigen associations. Pre-ART, post-ART and control groups were compared with Wilcoxon signed-rank tests and Holm-Bonferroni correction. TCRdb carries this immuneACCESS record with in-frame sequences only. Its versions omit some clonotypes, under half of them owing to an unresolved V gene in the studies checked, with the rest unexplained. The V and J calls and clone size were taken over from that table, and D and trimming were inferred from the DNA. The sample profile shows tens of thousands of clones; about 86% of them were found once. The ten most abundant clones make up 4% to 5% of the sample.

The input for sequencing was unsorted PBMCs, taken 1.3 years after starting antiretroviral therapy. The receptor was derived from a man in his 60s with HIV. Recombination joined TRBV28 with TRBJ2-3; no D gene is confidently identified. CDR3 region: CASMRGDSTDTQYF. The nucleotide sequence reads as follows: TGTGCCAGCATGCGAGGCGATAGCACAGATACGCAGTATTTT.